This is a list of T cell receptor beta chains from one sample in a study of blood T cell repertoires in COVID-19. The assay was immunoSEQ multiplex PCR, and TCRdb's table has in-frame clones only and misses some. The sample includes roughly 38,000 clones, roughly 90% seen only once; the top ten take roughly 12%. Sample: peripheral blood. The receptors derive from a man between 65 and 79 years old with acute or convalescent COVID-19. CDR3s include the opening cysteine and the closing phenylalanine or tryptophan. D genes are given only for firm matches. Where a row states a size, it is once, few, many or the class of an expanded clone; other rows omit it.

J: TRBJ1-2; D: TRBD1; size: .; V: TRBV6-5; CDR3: CASTPSGTGDYGYTF; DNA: TGTGCCAGCACCCCCTCCGGGACAGGGGACTATGGCTACACCTTC
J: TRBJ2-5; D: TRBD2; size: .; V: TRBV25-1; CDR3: CASSDPSGRWETQYF; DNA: TGTGCCAGCAGTGATCCTAGCGGGAGATGGGAGACCCAGTACTTC
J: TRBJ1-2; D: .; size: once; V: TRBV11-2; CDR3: CASSLKAGYSGYTF; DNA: TGTGCCAGCAGCCTAAAAGCCGGGTACTCTGGCTACACCTTC
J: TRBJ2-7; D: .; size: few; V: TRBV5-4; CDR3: CASSLGGDRGYEQYF; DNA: TGTGCCAGCAGCTTGGGCGGGGACAGAGGCTACGAGCAGTACTTC
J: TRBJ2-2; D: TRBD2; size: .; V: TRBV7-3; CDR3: CASSQGSGRSEELFF; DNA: TGTGCCAGCAGCCAGGGCAGCGGGAGATCGGAGGAGCTGTTTTTT
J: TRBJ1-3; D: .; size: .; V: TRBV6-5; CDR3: CASKVDGSSGNTIYF; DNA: TGTGCCAGCAAGGTTGACGGGTCCTCTGGAAACACCATATATTTT
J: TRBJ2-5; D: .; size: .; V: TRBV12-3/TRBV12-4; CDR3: CASSPTGTETQYF; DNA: TGTGCCAGCAGCCCTACAGGTACAGAGACCCAGTACTTC
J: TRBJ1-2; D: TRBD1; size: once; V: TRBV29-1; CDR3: CSVGGGQGYGYTF; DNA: TGCAGCGTTGGGGGGGGACAGGGCTATGGCTACACCTTC
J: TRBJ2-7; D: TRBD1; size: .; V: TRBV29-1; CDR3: CSVERGDRDDEQYF; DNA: TGCAGCGTTGAACGAGGAGACAGGGATGACGAGCAGTACTTC
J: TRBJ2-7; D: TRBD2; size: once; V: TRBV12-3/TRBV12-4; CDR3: CASSLGTTYEQYF; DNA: TGTGCCAGCAGTTTGGGGACTACCTACGAGCAGTACTTC
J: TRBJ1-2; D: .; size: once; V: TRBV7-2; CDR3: CASSPRQATNYGYTF; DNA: TGTGCCAGCAGCCCACGACAGGCCACCAACTATGGCTACACCTTC
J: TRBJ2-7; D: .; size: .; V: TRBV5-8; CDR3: CASSLVADYEQYF; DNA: TGTGCCAGCAGCTTGGTTGCGGACTACGAGCAGTACTTC
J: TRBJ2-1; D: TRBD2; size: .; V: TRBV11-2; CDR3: CASSLQTAGLYNEQFF; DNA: TGTGCCAGCAGCTTACAGACAGCGGGGTTATACAATGAGCAGTTCTTC
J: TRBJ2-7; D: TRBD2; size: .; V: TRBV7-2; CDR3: CASSLSGRAEYEQYF; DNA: TGTGCCAGCAGCTTATCCGGGAGGGCCGAGTACGAGCAGTACTTC
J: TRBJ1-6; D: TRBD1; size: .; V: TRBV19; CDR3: CASSVTGEDSPLHF; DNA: TGTGCCAGTAGTGTCACAGGGGAGGATTCACCCCTCCACTTT
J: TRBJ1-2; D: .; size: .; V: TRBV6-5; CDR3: CASSYSSGPHGYTF; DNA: TGTGCCAGCAGTTACTCGTCAGGGCCCCATGGCTACACCTTC
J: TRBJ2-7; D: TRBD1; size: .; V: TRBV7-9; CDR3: CASRRDRDLDYEQYF; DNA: TGTGCCAGCAGGAGGGACAGGGACCTCGACTACGAGCAGTACTTC
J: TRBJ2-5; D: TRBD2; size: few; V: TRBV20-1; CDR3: CSASKEGTSGETQYF; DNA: TGCAGTGCTAGTAAAGAAGGGACTAGCGGGGAGACCCAGTACTTC
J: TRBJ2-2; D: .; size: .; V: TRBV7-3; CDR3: CASSFVSGDTGELFF; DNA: TGTGCCAGCAGCTTTGTTTCGGGGGACACCGGGGAGCTGTTTTTT
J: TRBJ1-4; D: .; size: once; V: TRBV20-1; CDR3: CSASGSGVREKLFF; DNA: TGCAGTGCTAGTGGGTCAGGGGTCCGTGAAAAACTGTTTTTT
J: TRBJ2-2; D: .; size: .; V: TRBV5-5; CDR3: CASHGTPANTGELFF; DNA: TGTGCCAGCCACGGGACTCCAGCGAACACCGGGGAGCTGTTTTTT
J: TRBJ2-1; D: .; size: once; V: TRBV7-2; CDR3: CASSLDPGPYNEQFF; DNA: TGTGCCAGCAGCTTAGACCCAGGCCCCTACAATGAGCAGTTCTTC
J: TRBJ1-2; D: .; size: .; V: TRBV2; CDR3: CASSSDSYGYTF; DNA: TGTGCCAGCAGCAGCGACAGCTATGGCTACACCTTC
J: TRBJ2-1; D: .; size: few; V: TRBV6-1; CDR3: CASSERYGSSYNEQFF; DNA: TGTGCCAGCAGTGAGCGTTACGGGAGCTCCTACAATGAGCAGTTCTTC
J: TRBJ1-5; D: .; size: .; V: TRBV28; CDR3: CASSTISGGNQPQHF; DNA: TGTGCCAGCAGTACCATTTCAGGGGGCAATCAGCCCCAGCATTTT
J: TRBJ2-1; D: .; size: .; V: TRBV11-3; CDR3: CASSLTSSYNEQFF; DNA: TGTGCCAGCAGCTTAACTAGCTCCTACAATGAGCAGTTCTTC
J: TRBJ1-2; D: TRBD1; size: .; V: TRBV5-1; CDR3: CASSLEGGADYGYTF; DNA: TGCGCCAGCAGCTTGGAAGGGGGCGCGGACTATGGCTACACCTTC
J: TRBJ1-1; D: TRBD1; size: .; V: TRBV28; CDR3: CASSWTGNTEAFF; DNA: TGTGCCAGCAGCTGGACAGGGAACACTGAAGCTTTCTTT
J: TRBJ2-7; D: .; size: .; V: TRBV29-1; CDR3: CSVVEGVLYEQYF; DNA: TGCAGCGTTGTAGAAGGGGTACTCTACGAGCAGTACTTC
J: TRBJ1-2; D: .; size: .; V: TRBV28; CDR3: CASRRTGGFGGYTF; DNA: TGTGCCAGCAGACGCACCGGGGGGTTTGGCGGCTACACCTTC
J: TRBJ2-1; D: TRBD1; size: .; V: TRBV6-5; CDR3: CASSSTGQPYNEQFF; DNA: TGTGCCAGCAGTTCGACAGGGCAGCCCTACAATGAGCAGTTCTTC
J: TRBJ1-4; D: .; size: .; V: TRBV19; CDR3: CASSIVRAEKLFF; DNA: TGTGCCAGTAGTATAGTCAGGGCTGAAAAACTGTTTTTT
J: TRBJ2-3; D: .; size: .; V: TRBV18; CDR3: CASSRTPSGSTDTQYF; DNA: TGTGCCAGCTCCCGTACCCCCAGCGGGAGCACAGATACGCAGTATTTT
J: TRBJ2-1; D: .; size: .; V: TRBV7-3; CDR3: CASSRRRDSYNEQFF; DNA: TGTGCCAGCAGCCGACGACGGGACTCCTACAATGAGCAGTTCTTC
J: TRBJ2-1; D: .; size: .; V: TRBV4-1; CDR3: CASSQDTRSGGVYNEQFF; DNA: TGCGCCAGCAGCCAAGATACCAGGTCCGGAGGAGTCTACAATGAGCAGTTCTTC
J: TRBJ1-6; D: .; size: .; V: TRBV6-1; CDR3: CASSEALFGSPLHF; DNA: TGTGCCAGCAGTGAAGCGTTGTTCGGTTCACCCCTCCACTTT
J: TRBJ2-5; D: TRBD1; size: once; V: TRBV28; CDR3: CASSSPPRGPQETQYF; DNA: TGTGCCAGCAGTTCACCCCCCAGGGGGCCCCAAGAGACCCAGTACTTC